The rows below give T cell receptor beta chains drawn from one sample of a study of beta chain features in type 1 diabetes. Repertoires were generated with immunoSEQ multiplex PCR, while TCRdb's copy carries only in-frame clones and drops some. The data hold around 300,000 clones, with over 12% observed a single time. The sequenced material came from naive CD4+ T cells from blood. The origin of the receptors is a man younger than 35 with type 1 diabetes. Each CDR3 is given without its conserved first and last residue. The order of the fields is D gene, V gene, J gene, CDR3 protein. A D gene is named only where the DNA matches it firmly.

d_gene: TRBD1; v_gene: TRBV28; j_gene: TRBJ2-5; CDR3aa: ASSRGQGGRETQY
d_gene: TRBD1; v_gene: TRBV30; j_gene: TRBJ2-1; CDR3aa: AWGTGNYNEQF
d_gene: -; v_gene: TRBV7-9; j_gene: TRBJ2-1; CDR3aa: ASSGSRREQF
d_gene: -; v_gene: TRBV28; j_gene: TRBJ2-5; CDR3aa: ASSLSVQETQY
d_gene: TRBD2; v_gene: TRBV25-1; j_gene: TRBJ2-5; CDR3aa: ASSELLAGVETQY
d_gene: TRBD1; v_gene: TRBV6-5; j_gene: TRBJ2-1; CDR3aa: ASRGTGGVDEQF
d_gene: TRBD2; v_gene: TRBV28; j_gene: TRBJ2-5; CDR3aa: ASSAGGQETQY
d_gene: TRBD2; v_gene: TRBV30; j_gene: TRBJ2-3; CDR3aa: AWSTSPGGANTQY
d_gene: TRBD1; v_gene: TRBV4-3; j_gene: TRBJ1-4; CDR3aa: ASSRTGEEKLF
d_gene: TRBD2; v_gene: TRBV5-4; j_gene: TRBJ2-5; CDR3aa: ASSLGGTSGTQETQY
d_gene: TRBD1; v_gene: TRBV7-2; j_gene: TRBJ1-5; CDR3aa: ASSGTGGGNQPQH
d_gene: -; v_gene: TRBV27; j_gene: TRBJ2-1; CDR3aa: ASRNTGYNEQF
d_gene: TRBD1; v_gene: TRBV27; j_gene: TRBJ2-3; CDR3aa: ASSPTRQGTQY
d_gene: TRBD1; v_gene: TRBV5-1; j_gene: TRBJ2-1; CDR3aa: ASSFGQGNEQF
d_gene: -; v_gene: TRBV5-1; j_gene: TRBJ2-7; CDR3aa: ASSLGGRAYEQY
d_gene: -; v_gene: TRBV27; j_gene: TRBJ2-7; CDR3aa: ASSLEGVGSYEQY
d_gene: TRBD2; v_gene: TRBV11-2; j_gene: TRBJ2-5; CDR3aa: ASSTRLAGVQETQY
d_gene: TRBD2; v_gene: TRBV4-2; j_gene: TRBJ2-1; CDR3aa: ASSQGLAATLTYNEQF
d_gene: -; v_gene: TRBV10-3; j_gene: TRBJ2-1; CDR3aa: ATRSRYNEQF
d_gene: -; v_gene: TRBV18; j_gene: TRBJ2-1; CDR3aa: ASSPREYNEQF
d_gene: -; v_gene: TRBV5-1; j_gene: TRBJ2-7; CDR3aa: ASSRMNQGSEQY
d_gene: TRBD1; v_gene: TRBV6-5; j_gene: TRBJ1-5; CDR3aa: ASRHGTGEQPQH
d_gene: TRBD1; v_gene: TRBV2; j_gene: TRBJ2-7; CDR3aa: ASSEALPRTGVSYEQY
d_gene: -; v_gene: TRBV7-2; j_gene: TRBJ2-7; CDR3aa: ASSLPGFSYEQY
d_gene: -; v_gene: TRBV14; j_gene: TRBJ2-5; CDR3aa: ASSQEVDRQETQY
d_gene: -; v_gene: TRBV4-1; j_gene: TRBJ2-1; CDR3aa: ASSQLFNEQF
d_gene: -; v_gene: TRBV5-1; j_gene: TRBJ2-5; CDR3aa: ASSLAYVAGYQETQY
d_gene: -; v_gene: TRBV18; j_gene: TRBJ1-1; CDR3aa: ASSPPNTNAEAF
d_gene: TRBD1; v_gene: TRBV11-2; j_gene: TRBJ1-3; CDR3aa: ASRDRVSGNTIY
d_gene: -; v_gene: TRBV4-3; j_gene: TRBJ1-6; CDR3aa: ASSRATWARYNSPLH
d_gene: TRBD1; v_gene: TRBV30; j_gene: TRBJ2-1; CDR3aa: AGDRGSNEQF
d_gene: -; v_gene: TRBV29-1; j_gene: TRBJ2-7; CDR3aa: SVFGGGRGLEQY
d_gene: TRBD1; v_gene: TRBV28; j_gene: TRBJ2-7; CDR3aa: ASSSTGGLGAEQY
d_gene: TRBD2; v_gene: TRBV7-9; j_gene: TRBJ2-5; CDR3aa: ASSFAGGETQY
d_gene: TRBD2; v_gene: TRBV9; j_gene: TRBJ2-3; CDR3aa: ASSPVTGGGTQY
d_gene: TRBD2; v_gene: TRBV30; j_gene: TRBJ2-1; CDR3aa: AWSRLAGFVDEQF
d_gene: TRBD1; v_gene: TRBV28; j_gene: TRBJ2-7; CDR3aa: ASSTPGQTYEQY
d_gene: TRBD2; v_gene: TRBV4-3; j_gene: TRBJ2-1; CDR3aa: ASSQDGDSGPKF
d_gene: -; v_gene: TRBV18; j_gene: TRBJ2-1; CDR3aa: ASSNGQGRNEQF
d_gene: TRBD1; v_gene: TRBV23-1; j_gene: TRBJ1-5; CDR3aa: ASSLSTGGVDQPQH
d_gene: TRBD1; v_gene: TRBV5-1; j_gene: TRBJ2-1; CDR3aa: ASSPSGQGPYNEQF
d_gene: -; v_gene: TRBV9; j_gene: TRBJ2-3; CDR3aa: ASSVRSGGLSTDTQY
d_gene: TRBD1; v_gene: TRBV18; j_gene: TRBJ2-1; CDR3aa: ASSRGTGYNEQF
d_gene: -; v_gene: TRBV13; j_gene: TRBJ1-2; CDR3aa: ASSSGQTYGYT
d_gene: TRBD2; v_gene: TRBV10-3; j_gene: TRBJ2-7; CDR3aa: AIRGTSGSYEQY
d_gene: -; v_gene: TRBV7-2; j_gene: TRBJ1-5; CDR3aa: ASSLGGPGGNQPQH
d_gene: -; v_gene: TRBV18; j_gene: TRBJ2-2; CDR3aa: ASSPAGAANTGELF
d_gene: -; v_gene: TRBV5-1; j_gene: TRBJ2-5; CDR3aa: ASSSGQKETQY
d_gene: TRBD2; v_gene: TRBV28; j_gene: TRBJ2-7; CDR3aa: ASKGLAMSYEQY